This record concerns one T cell receptor (beta chain) sequence. Its antigen has not been determined. Base qualities are not at hand, and no much larger clone is one base apart. This entry is derived from a study of blood T cell repertoires in COVID-19 (dated by TCRdb to 2019 to 2021). The study in broad terms: Samples covering the acute and convalescent phases of COVID-19 were provided by collaborators in the United States, Italy and Spain. The prospective study material was composed of cDNA or gDNA derived from T cells, B-cell-depleted T cells, or PBMCs. Deeply sampled blood TCRbeta repertoires from subjects exposed to, actively infected with, or recovered from COVID-19 were included in the dataset. The repertoires were released in a freely available public database intended as a resource for research on the immune response to SARS-CoV-2. The samples were drawn from the first 160 participants of the ongoing ImmuneRACE study and from roughly 1,300 subjects provided by 6 global collaborators. Nearly every sample came with metadata listing a de-identified subject ID, COVID-19 status, age in years and sex. Where available, HLA class I and class II types were taken from metadata supplied by the sample provider and were not determined by assay-based typing.

TCRbeta CDR3 regions were amplified from genomic DNA by means of the immunoSEQ Assay, a bias-controlled multiplex PCR. In the original analysis: Within the assay, amplification of reference gene primers was used to estimate how many nucleated cells each sample contained. To quantify the absolute abundance of each unique TCRbeta CDR3 rearrangement, sequence reads were collapsed and filtered. For each sample, productive Simpson clonality was calculated as the square root of Simpson's diversity index across productive rearrangements. Held by TCRdb, this immuneACCESS table contains in-frame sequences only and omits some clones. Under half of the omission traces to an unresolved V gene where checked; the cause of the rest is unknown. Clonal size and the V and J genes are those of that table, whereas D and trimming came from the DNA. The sample data list roughly 400,000 clones, and around nine tenths of these were observed just once. The ten most abundant clones make up 1.5% to 2% of the sample.

Its CDR3 holds 14 amino acids, cysteine through phenylalanine. Only CDR3 DNA is held: 42 bases, read in frame from base 1. Via the germline V gene, CDR1 is SGHTA and CDR2 FQGTGA. The junction carries 10 bases between V and J, which are trimmed by 7 bases and 1 base respectively. General conclusions and limits of the study: The amount of clinical and demographic metadata varied by source and participant and was provided uncurated.

Participants in the prospective study were aged roughly 18 to 89 years, lived in 20 to 30 United States geographic areas, and enrolled through a virtual design. In the prospective study, cohorts were assigned on the basis of participant-reported clinical history obtained from a screening survey and a study questionnaire. For ImmuneRACE Cohort 3, a participant was defined as recovered based on two consecutive negative NP/OP PCR tests, clearance by a healthcare professional, or resolution of symptoms. Mobile phlebotomists in the prospective study collected whole blood, serum and a nasopharyngeal or oropharyngeal swab from every participant. Prospective study participants could optionally give additional blood draws and questionnaires over a roughly two-month period. Prospective study blood samples were shipped either frozen or at room temperature before DNA extraction.

This receptor was taken from a woman aged 25 to 45 who had recovered from COVID-19. This chain joins TRBV7-3 to TRBJ2-2; tentative D gene TRBD1, with 5 bases matching. The specimen sequenced was PBMCs or T cells enriched from blood (not recorded which). The DNA sequence is as follows: TGTGCCAGCACAGTGCAGGGGAACACCGGGGAGCTGTTTTTT. It translates as CASTVQGNTGELFF.